The source of this T cell receptor beta chain is a study of T cells in Graves' hyperthyroidism and ophthalmopathy. Across the study: Initial diagnosis, before any treatment, was when peripheral blood was collected.

This clonotype has at least ten counts. Its antigen remains unknown. Regions amplified from RNA transcripts were the TCR beta CDR3 regions. A set of HTBI primers served as the primers for a first-round RT-PCR of the TCR CDR3. TCRdb processed the multiplex PCR reads anew with MiXCR; each CDR3 protein has one entry. Of hundreds of thousands of distinct CDR3 sequences listed, about 15% are singletons. Study-level results: Among thyroid clonotypes expanded above 0.001, most also appeared in blood.

Clinical symptoms, serum thyroxine, TRAb, thyroid ultrasound and orbital computed tomography established diagnosis. Germline V gives CDR1 MNHNS, CDR2 SASEGT. The CDR3 loop spans 12 amino acids. V shed 8 bases and J shed 4 bases, with 11 bases lying between them. This clonotype was sampled from a woman aged 25 to 39 with Graves' hyperthyroidism that later progressed to Graves' ophthalmopathy. The sequencing sample was made of blood. V gene TRBV6-1 combines with J gene TRBJ1-1; the D gene is possibly TRBD1 (6 bases). CDR3 bases: TGTGCCAGCGTGGGGGGCGGCACTGAAGCTTTCTTT. It specifies CASVGGGTEAFF.